The 13 T cell receptor beta chains below come from one sample, sequenced in a study of cytomegalovirus exposure and HLA in healthy donors. The PCR employed 60 Vbeta primers together with 13 Jbeta primers. The repertoire was sequenced with immunoSEQ multiplex PCR; TCRdb's copy has only in-frame clones and lacks some. This table has 110,000 or so clones, over 65% appearing once. The sample was PBMCs. Receptors originate from a woman between 50 and 59 years old in good health and CMV-seropositive.

The gene calls are TRBV10-3 and TRBJ2-5, with TRBD1 matching 7 bases. The J call may be wrong; the DNA end is better matched by TRBJ2-7. Germline V gene lookup returns CDR1 ENHRY and CDR2 SYGVKD. CDR3 length: 13 residues. CDR3 nucleotides: TGTGCCATCAGGGGGGACAGTATCGACGAGCAGTACTTC. It is translated as CAIRGDSIDEQYF.

This clone showed up just once. Written as DNA, the CDR3 is TGTGCCATCAAAGGGGGACAGGTATACGAGCAGTACTTC. Translation gives CAIKGGQVYEQYF. The chain is built from TRBV10-3 and TRBJ2-7; TRBD1 aligns across 8 bases. Germline CDR1 and CDR2: ENHRY and SYGVKD. After removal of 7 bases from V and 4 bases from J, the junction contained 6 bases not matched to a gene. The CDR3 length is 13 residues.

The chain recombines TRBV30 with TRBJ2-5; D not certain. The CDR3 totals 11 residues. Trimming cost V 5 bases and J 6 bases, with 10 bases left between them. Looked up from germline, CDR1 is GTSNPN and CDR2 is SVGIG (reference sequence). The chain's CDR3 is CAWGMMKTQYF. The CDR3 bases are TGTGCCTGGGGCATGATGAAGACCCAGTACTTC.

This chain joins TRBV7-2 and TRBJ1-1, with D unclear. The germline V gene has CDR1 SGHTA and CDR2 FQGNSA. CDR3 length: 15 residues. The V gene lost 5 bases and the J gene lost 2 bases, with 15 bases spanning the gap. The chain's CDR3 is CASSPGEIQNTEAFF. In DNA form, the CDR3 reads TGTGCCAGCAGCCCGGGAGAAATACAAAACACTGAAGCTTTCTTT.

V and J are TRBV6-1 and TRBJ2-7; D is perhaps TRBD1 (5 bases). The CDR3 totals 16 residues. Trimming removed 1 base at V and 6 bases at J, with 19 bases between. Germline-derived CDR1 and CDR2 are MNHNS and SASEGT. CDR3 DNA: TGTGCCAGCAGTGAAGGGGGCAGCACCCTACGGGTCGAGCAGTACTTC. Protein sequence: CASSEGGSTLRVEQYF.

The chain couples TRBV27 to TRBJ1-1; D is unresolved. Deletions cut 8 bases from V and 2 bases from J, with 12 bases between. The CDR3 contains 13 residues. Germline V gives CDR1 MNHEY, CDR2 SMNVEV (reference sequence). The CDR3 sequence: CASGLRPNTEAFF. Written as DNA, the CDR3 is TGTGCCAGCGGCCTCCGCCCCAACACTGAAGCTTTCTTT.

The rearrangement uses TRBV7-9 and TRBJ2-7; maybe TRBD2 (5 bases). Deletions cut 2 bases from V and 0 bases from J, with 14 bases between. The germline CDR1 and CDR2 sequences are SEHNR and FQNEAQ (reference sequence). This CDR3 has 16 amino acids. The CDR3 region is CASSLPLRGFSYEQYF. CDR3 coding DNA: TGTGCCAGCAGCTTACCACTTAGAGGGTTCTCCTACGAGCAGTACTTC.

The chain joins TRBV7-2 to TRBJ1-5; D gene ambiguous. Trimming stripped 5 bases from V and 0 bases from J, with 11 bases between. The germline V gene has CDR1 SGHTA and CDR2 FQGNSA. The CDR3 spans 15 residues. The CDR3 bases are TGTGCCAGCAGCCCCGGACTTTATAGCAATCAGCCCCAGCATTTT. Amino acids: CASSPGLYSNQPQHF.

The chain joins TRBV9 to TRBJ2-7; 8 bases match TRBD1. The CDR3 runs to 15 residues. Germline loops: CDR1 SGDLS, CDR2 YYNGEE. V shed 4 bases, J shed 1 base, and the junction held 7 bases outside the gene matches. CDR3: CASSPGTGASYEQYF. DNA of the CDR3: TGTGCCAGCAGCCCCGGGACAGGTGCTTCCTACGAGCAGTACTTC.

This clone was seen just once. This chain connects TRBV7-2 to TRBJ2-7; TRBD1 aligns across 7 bases. CDR1 is SGHTA and CDR2 is FQGNSA in the germline V gene. Unmatched junction bases numbered 10, after V lost 5 bases and J lost 6 bases. This CDR3 has 14 amino acids. CDR3 DNA: TGTGCCAGCAGCCCCGACAGGGTTAGAGGCGAGCAGTACTTC. This gives the protein CASSPDRVRGEQYF.

This clone was found once. This chain links TRBV5-1 with TRBJ1-5, with D possibly TRBD1 on 5 matching bases. V was cut by 0 bases and J by 11 bases, with 15 bases left in between. Germline V gene data show CDR1 as SGHRS and CDR2 as YFSETQ. The CDR3 length is 14 residues. CDR3 loop: CASSLEGQGSTQHF. CDR3 sequence (DNA): TGCGCCAGCAGCTTGGAGGGGCAGGGTTCGACCCAGCATTTT. The full variable domain, with the rest looked up from reference TRBV5-1 and TRBJ1-5, is KAGVTQTPRYLIKTRGQQVTLSCSPISGHRSVSWYQQTPGQGLQFLFEYFSETQRNKGNFPGRFSGRQFSNSRSEMNVSTLELGDSALYLCASSLEGQGSTQHFGDGTRLSIL.

The rearrangement links TRBV4-2 to TRBJ2-1; D may be TRBD1 (6 bases). The CDR3 has 15 residues. Trimming took off 1 base at V and 0 bases at J, with 7 bases between the two ends. CDR1 and CDR2 from the germline V gene are LGHNA and YNFKEQ. CDR3 protein: CASSQGTASYNEQFF. Here the CDR3 DNA reads TGTGCCAGCAGCCAAGGGACAGCCTCCTACAATGAGCAGTTCTTC.

This clone has just one count. The germline gene is not matched at one end of the junction; a read error may be the cause. This chain uses TRBV28 with TRBJ2-7; D may be TRBD2 (7 bases). Per germline, CDR1 MDHEN and CDR2 SYDVKM. The CDR3 contains 14 residues. CDR3 loop: CASWGGGPTYEQYF. CDR3 DNA: TGCGCATCATGGGGGGGCGGCCCTACCTACGAGCAGTACTTC. Combining the CDR3 with reference TRBV28 and TRBJ2-7 gives the whole variable domain DVKVTQSSRYLVKRTGEKVFLECVQDMDHENMFWYRQDPGLGLRLIYFSYDVKMKEKGDIPEGYSVSREKKERFSLILESASTNQTSMYLCASWGGGPTYEQYFGPGTRLTVT.